These 9 T cell receptor beta chains were sequenced from one sample in a study of cytotoxic CD8 clonotypes in ibrutinib-treated CLL. Measured with immunoSEQ multiplex PCR; TCRdb has only the in-frame clones, and not every one. The sample lists over 200,000 clones, nearly 80% occurring once. The sample was PBMCs, taken after 12 months of ibrutinib treatment. The source of these receptors is a human donor with chronic lymphocytic leukemia.

The rearrangement links TRBV27 to TRBJ1-4, with a weak D call TRBD1 (5 bases). The CDR3 length is 14 residues. Trimming took 4 bases from V and 6 from J, leaving 12 bases between them. Germline values: CDR1 MNHEY, CDR2 SMNVEV (reference sequence). The DNA of the CDR3 is TGTGCCAGCAGTTGGGGAGGGGTTGATGAAAAACTGTTTTTT. Translating it yields CASSWGGVDEKLFF.

V is TRBV19 and J is TRBJ1-2; D unclear. CDR1 and CDR2 from the germline V gene are LNHDA and SQIVND (reference sequence). V was trimmed by 6 bases and J by 3 bases, leaving 8 bases between them. This CDR3 is 12 amino acids long. As DNA, the CDR3 is TGTGCCAGTAGAGACGGCTACTATGGCTACACCTTC. Its protein is CASRDGYYGYTF.

The J gene is TRBJ1-2, the V gene TRBV7-3, with D possibly being TRBD1 (6 bases). Between the trimmed V and J ends, which lost 7 bases and 4 bases, there was a span of 16 bases. CDR1 and CDR2 from the germline V gene are SGHTA and FQGTGA. The CDR3 runs to 14 residues. The CDR3 protein is CASINGQTFYGYTF. DNA for the CDR3: TGTGCCAGCATCAACGGACAGACGTTCTATGGCTACACCTTC. Together with reference TRBV7-3 and TRBJ1-2, the CDR3 gives the full variable domain: GAGVSQTPSNKVTEKGKYVELRCDPISGHTALYWYRQSLGQGPEFLIYFQGTGAADDSGLPNDRFFAVRPEGSVSTLKIQRTERGDSAVYLCASINGQTFYGYTFGSGTRLTVV.

There are a few counts of this clone. V usage is TRBV25-1 and J usage is TRBJ2-7; D unresolved. This CDR3 comprises 14 residues. V was clipped by 3 bases and J by 6 bases, with 15 bases between them. CDR1 and CDR2 (germline): MGHDK, SYGVNS. The CDR3 here is CASSELPSLAEQYF. CDR3 nucleotides: TGTGCCAGCAGTGAGCTTCCCTCCCTGGCCGAGCAGTACTTC.

V is TRBV5-1 and J is TRBJ2-1, with D possibly matching TRBD1 (5 bases). The CDR3 length is 13 residues. Germline loops: CDR1 SGHRS, CDR2 YFSETQ. The V end was cut by 4 bases, the J end by 8 bases, with 13 bases between. CDR3 sequence (DNA): TGCGCCAGCAGCCCCAGGGTTGTCGATGAGCAGTTCTTC. Its translation is CASSPRVVDEQFF.

DNA of the CDR3: TGTGCCAGTGCCCGAATCCCCTACAATGAGCAGTTCTTC. Amino acids: CASARIPYNEQFF. The chain links TRBV19 to TRBJ2-1; no clear D. V lost 8 bases and J 2 bases, leaving 10 bases between the germline ends. This CDR3 comprises 13 residues. The V gene's germline CDR1 is LNHDA and CDR2 SQIVND (reference sequence).

The J gene is TRBJ2-2, the V gene TRBV27, with a weak D call TRBD2 (5 bases). Germline V gives CDR1 MNHEY, CDR2 SMNVEV (reference sequence). Trimming removed 5 bases from V and 10 bases from J, with 26 bases in between. CDR3 length: 17 amino acids. The CDR3 region is CASSRTVRYPLAEELFF. The CDR3 DNA is TGTGCCAGCAGTCGAACTGTCAGGTACCCCCTAGCCGAGGAGCTGTTTTTT.

This clone was seen a handful of times. The chain has TRBV5-1 and TRBJ2-2; 9 bases map to TRBD1. Trimming took 0 bases from V and 2 from J; bases not matched to a gene: 2. There are 16 residues in the CDR3. In germline, CDR1 is SGHRS, CDR2 YFSETQ. The CDR3 spells CASSLADRGNTGELFF. In DNA form, the CDR3 reads TGCGCCAGCAGCTTGGCGGACAGGGGTAACACCGGGGAGCTGTTTTTT.

V and J are TRBV9 and TRBJ2-7, with D possibly being TRBD1 (7 bases). CDR1 is SGDLS and CDR2 is YYNGEE in the germline V gene. V lost 0 bases and J lost 7, with 14 bases in between. CDR3 length: 14 amino acids. This CDR3 reads CASSVGQGGWEQYF. In DNA, the CDR3 is TGTGCCAGCAGCGTAGGCCAGGGGGGCTGGGAGCAGTACTTC.